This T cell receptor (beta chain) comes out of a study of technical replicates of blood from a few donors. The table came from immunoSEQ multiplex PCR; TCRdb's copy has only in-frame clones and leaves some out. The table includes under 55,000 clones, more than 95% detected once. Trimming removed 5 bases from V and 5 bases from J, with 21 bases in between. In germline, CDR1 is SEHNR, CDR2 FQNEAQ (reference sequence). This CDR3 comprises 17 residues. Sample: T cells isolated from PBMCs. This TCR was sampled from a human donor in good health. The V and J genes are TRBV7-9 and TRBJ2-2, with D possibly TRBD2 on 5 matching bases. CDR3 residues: CASSGNLRIEGTGELFF. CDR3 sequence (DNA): TGTGCCAGCAGCGGTAATCTTAGAATTGAGGGAACCGGGGAGCTGTTTTTT.